The next 8 T cell receptor beta chains were all read from a single sample in a study of human T cells and chemical hapten exposure. In TCRdb, the RACE reads were re-called with MiXCR into one record per CDR3 protein. The sample contains around 110,000 distinct CDR3 sequences, over 10% of which appear only once. Sample time point: patch test 1, 2 weeks after DPC sensitization. Treatment: therapeutic diphenylcyclopropenone sensitization with weekly scalp DPC. The source material was whole blood, sampled in connection with sensitization to the hapten diphenylcyclopropenone (DPC). The receptors stem from a woman aged 50 to 60 with alopecia areata. Some clones in this sample may be carry-over from other donors' samples.

This clonotype has a handful of counts. The CDR3 reads CASSELAGSYNEQFF. The CDR3 DNA reads TGCGCCAGCAGTGAGTTGGCAGGCTCCTACAATGAGCAGTTCTTC. The chain recombines TRBV10-1 with TRBJ2-1; no clear D. This CDR3 comprises 15 residues. CDR1 is WNHNN and CDR2 is SYGVQD in the germline V gene (reference sequence). Trimming pared 1 base from V and 0 bases from J, leaving 7 bases between.

The chain combines TRBV10-2 with TRBJ2-5; perhaps D is TRBD1 or TRBD2 (5 bases each). Looked up from germline, CDR1 is WSHSY and CDR2 is SAAADI. V lost 2 bases and J 4 bases, leaving 11 bases between the germline ends. The length of the CDR3 is 14 residues. CDR3 DNA: TGCGCCAGCAGTGAGGGGGGTTGGAGAGAGACCCAGTACTTC. Translated, it gives CASSEGGWRETQYF.

On this clonotype: One junction end does not reproduce the germline sequence, and a read error may be involved. V is TRBV13 and J is TRBJ2-5, with 8 bases identical to TRBD1. CDR3 length: 14 residues. Looked up from germline, CDR1 is PRHDT and CDR2 is FYEKMQ (reference sequence). CDR3 protein: CTSSPQDRAWTQYF. Written as DNA, the CDR3 is TGTACCAGCAGCCCACAGGACAGGGCTTGGACCCAGTACTTC.

This clonotype came up many times. The chain links TRBV18 to TRBJ1-1; no firm D call. The CDR3 is 16 residues long. The germline V gene has CDR1 KGHSH and CDR2 LQKENI. Trimming cost V 3 bases and J 7 bases, with 21 bases left between them. CDR3 DNA sequence: TGTGCCAGCTCACCCGGACCCCCAGAGGGCAGCTTTGAAGCTTTCTTT. Encoded protein: CASSPGPPEGSFEAFF.

The chain couples TRBV7-7 to TRBJ2-1, with D possibly TRBD1 on 6 matching bases. Germline V gene sequence: CDR1 SSHAT, CDR2 FNYEAQ (reference sequence). The CDR3 has 19 residues. Trimming stripped 4 bases from V and 0 bases from J, with 22 bases between. Here the CDR3 reads CASSSNRTGCKSSYNEQFF. The CDR3 DNA reads TGTGCCAGCAGCTCCAATCGAACAGGGTGCAAAAGCTCCTACAATGAGCAGTTCTTC.

V is TRBV28 and J is TRBJ2-4; no clear D gene. V gave up 5 bases and J gave up 0 bases, with 14 bases separating them. Germline V gene sequence: CDR1 MDHEN, CDR2 SYDVKM. This CDR3 region has 16 residues. This CDR3 reads CASSPFQVLAKNIQYF. The CDR3 nucleotides are TGTGCCAGCAGTCCGTTTCAGGTGTTAGCCAAAAACATTCAGTACTTC.

Ten or more counts support this clonotype. V and J are TRBV7-9 and TRBJ1-1; TRBD1 might be the D (5 bases). Per the germline V gene, CDR1 is SEHNR and CDR2 is FQNEAQ (reference sequence). With 4 bases removed from V and 7 bases from J, the gap between germline ends came to 19 bases. CDR3 length: 15 residues. The CDR3 loop reads CASSSLRTQLNEAFF. The CDR3 coding sequence is TGTGCCAGCAGCTCCCTCCGGACACAGCTAAATGAAGCTTTCTTT.

This clonotype came up many times. The rearrangement joins TRBV20-1 to TRBJ1-5; 7 nucleotides line up with TRBD1. Trimming at V came to 1 base and at J to 3 bases, leaving 3 bases not matched to a gene. The V gene's germline CDR1 is DFQATT and CDR2 SNEGSKA (reference sequence). CDR3 length equals 14 residues. CDR3 sequence: CSARAGTANQPQHF. The CDR3 nucleotides read TGCAGTGCTAGAGCCGGGACAGCCAATCAGCCCCAGCATTTT.